The entry that follows covers one T cell receptor (beta chain) sequence. Its antigen has not been determined. No quality values exist for individual bases; no much larger clone is one base distant. This specimen belongs to a study of multiple sclerosis patients with progressive multifocal leukoencephalopathy (dated by TCRdb to the late 2010s). Regarding the research as a whole: Peripheral T and B cells were examined in MS patients who developed PML (4 under natalizumab, 1 after alemtuzumab) and in treated patients who did not develop PML. Two natalizumab-treated patients who later developed PML were followed longitudinally from before therapy through 6 and 12 months to PML onset. The study was designed to detect JC virus-specific or public T-cell expansions arising at the time of PML onset. The research as a whole found: Only peripheral blood was analyzed, although cerebrospinal fluid or brain lymphocytes might be more informative for natalizumab-associated PML. Most PML patients had lower normalized Shannon entropy, suggesting less diverse TRB repertoires, while values in the natalizumab-treated controls sat near 1. Because the cohort was small and descriptive, it remained unclear whether the findings reflect JC virus infection or general immunocompromise. When PML developed, neither common TRBV or TRBJ gene usage nor preferential TRBV-TRBJ pairings were detected. Although TRB clones above 0.5% frequency turned up only in PML patients, the clones expanded at PML onset were already present before and during natalizumab therapy.

TRB CDR3 regions were amplified from genomic DNA with the immunoSEQ two-step multiplex PCR at survey-level depth. Synthetic inline TR CDR3 controls covering all V-J pairings were spiked into each PCR to estimate template counts and remove amplification bias. Reads were processed so that amplification and sequencing bias were reduced, and quantification was performed against synthetic TR CDR3 analogs. The source study handled its data this way. In ImmunoSEQ Analyzer, raw data were processed so that out-of-frame sequences and CDR3s with stop codons were removed, with gene names following IMGT nomenclature. Repertoire diversity was summarized as normalized Shannon entropy, defined as 1 minus Pielou's evenness. Two TRB sequences were counted as identical only if the two sequences had the same V gene, J gene and CDR3. Public PML clonotypes were CDR3s found in two or more PML-onset samples but not found earlier, in controls, or in public databases. CDR3 amino acid composition by position was analyzed with Skylign using the observed count method. TCRdb took this table from immuneACCESS and kept in-frame rearrangements with V and J called. Such tables lack part of the clones; where checked against another copy, unresolved V genes explain under half of the gap, and the rest is unexplained. D and trimming come from the DNA, and the V and J calls and clone size come from that table. Here the sample has 25,000 to 35,000 clones; 87% occur a single time. Under 4% of the sample is taken by the ten largest.

The sample's time point, from its label and the paper: time of PML onset. What this sample's treatment or condition label stands for: on natalizumab therapy at sampling. PML was diagnosed from clinical and MRI findings and confirmed by detection of JC virus DNA in cerebrospinal fluid. Among the natalizumab-treated patients, PML showed up after anywhere between roughly 15 and 56 months of natalizumab therapy. Every listed patient had received interferon beta before, and every PML patient was female. Blood samples at T3 were obtained at the time of PML onset. Ficoll-Hypaque density gradient centrifugation was used to isolate peripheral blood mononuclear cells. The TCR was taken from a human donor with progressive multifocal leukoencephalopathy. This material consisted of PBMCs, taken from a patient treated with natalizumab.

For the CDR3, the sequence is CASSISSPGGNQPQHF. The sequence in DNA is TGTGCCAGTAGTATATCGTCTCCGGGGGGGAATCAGCCCCAGCATTTT. Recombination joined TRBV19 with TRBJ1-5; the D gene is possibly TRBD1, with 5 bases matching. The germline V gene (reference sequence) supplies CDR1 LNHDA and CDR2 SQIVND. The CDR3 spans 16 residues, from the cysteine through the phenylalanine. Only the CDR3 DNA is retained, 48 bases long and in frame from the first base. Cut back by 2 bases and 4 bases, the V and J ends lie 15 bases apart.